Shown below are 16 T cell receptor beta chains from a single sample sequenced in a study of response to subunit inactivated influenza vaccine. MiXCR, applied by TCRdb to the RT-PCR reads, yields one record per CDR3 protein. The table records around 570,000 distinct CDR3 sequences, approximately 10% of them present only once. These sequences were also reported in another study, on T cells expressing NK-cell markers. This second study notes: What made the TCR beta cDNA was 5'RACE template switching with UMIs.

The sequenced sample was PBMCs from blood, obtained on the day of vaccination. The receptors were gathered from a man over 45 who received an inactivated influenza vaccine.

This clonotype was seen at least ten times. The CDR3: CASSFRLQVEQFF. The CDR3 DNA is TGTGCCAGCAGCTTCCGTTTACAAGTCGAGCAGTTCTTC. The chain links TRBV7-2 to TRBJ2-1; unclear D gene. V lost 3 bases to trimming and J lost 10 bases, with 13 bases between them. The CDR3 has 13 residues. From germline, CDR1 is SGHTA and CDR2 FQGNSA.

This clonotype was counted between two and nine times. This rearrangement joins TRBV5-1 to TRBJ2-6; maybe TRBD1 (5 bases). The CDR3 runs to 15 residues. V lost 5 bases, J lost 1 base, and 10 bases lay in between. CDR1 SGHRS and CDR2 YFSETQ come from the germline V gene. Here the CDR3 DNA reads TGCGCCAGCAGGAACCAGGGATCTGGGGCCAACGTCCTGACTTTC. The encoded protein is CASRNQGSGANVLTF. The whole variable domain, filled in from reference TRBV5-1 and TRBJ2-6, reads KAGVTQTPRYLIKTRGQQVTLSCSPISGHRSVSWYQQTPGQGLQFLFEYFSETQRNKGNFPGRFSGRQFSNSRSEMNVSTLELGDSALYLCASRNQGSGANVLTFGAGSRLTVL.

This clonotype showed up just a few times. The V gene is TRBV4-2, the J gene TRBJ2-7; 8 positions agree with TRBD1. The J segment lost 4 bases and the V segment lost 8 bases, leaving 13 bases of the junction unmatched. The germline gives CDR1 LGHNA, CDR2 YNFKEQ. The CDR3 loop spans 15 amino acids. In DNA, the CDR3 is TGTGCCAGCGGCGGACAGGGATGGGTTCGGTACGAGCAGTACTTC. It translates to CASGGQGWVRYEQYF.

This clonotype was seen only a few times. The CDR3 protein is CASSPPYGDNEQFF. The CDR3 DNA follows: TGTGCCAGCAGCCCCCCCTATGGAGACAATGAGCAGTTCTTC. J is TRBJ2-1 and V is TRBV9; D not certain. In germline, CDR1 is SGDLS, CDR2 YYNGEE. The CDR3 spans 14 residues. V dropped 4 bases and J dropped 5 bases, with 13 bases sitting between them.

This clonotype appeared a few times. This chain connects TRBV6-2 or TRBV6-3 to TRBJ2-7; D may correspond to TRBD1 or TRBD2 (5 bases each). Trimming took off 5 bases at V and 3 bases at J, with 20 bases between the two ends. The CDR3 totals 16 residues. Per germline, CDR1 MNHEY and CDR2 SVGEGT. The CDR3 sequence: CASSNAGGGGGYEQYF. The DNA of the CDR3 is TGTGCCAGCAGTAACGCAGGCGGTGGTGGGGGCTACGAGCAGTACTTC.

A few counts support this clonotype. J is TRBJ2-5 and V is TRBV11-2, with D unresolved. The V end was cut by 1 base, the J end by 4 bases, with 7 bases between. The germline CDR1 and CDR2 sequences are SGHAT and FQNNGV. The CDR3 sequence is 13 residues long. The CDR3 sequence: CASSLVERETQYF. For the CDR3, the DNA is TGTGCCAGCAGCTTAGTTGAGAGAGAGACCCAGTACTTC.

This clonotype was observed at least ten times. The chain combines TRBV27 with TRBJ2-7; TRBD2 might be the D (5 bases). Trimming took off 3 bases at V and 5 bases at J, with 17 bases between the two ends. In germline, CDR1 is MNHEY, CDR2 SMNVEV (reference sequence). The CDR3 is made up of 15 amino acids. CDR3 sequence reads: CASSLDSSSWDEQYF. In nucleotides, the CDR3 is TGTGCCAGCAGTTTGGACTCCAGCTCGTGGGACGAGCAGTACTTC.

The chain carries TRBV30 and TRBJ2-7; 7 bases agree with TRBD2. Germline lookup yields CDR1 GTSNPN and CDR2 SVGIG (reference sequence). The CDR3 spans 13 residues. Losses at the gene ends were 7 bases for V and 4 bases for J; bases not matched to a gene: 10. The CDR3 DNA reads TGTGCCTCCTTCGGCGGGAGTGCGTACGAGCAGTACTTC. This translates into CASFGGSAYEQYF.

With regard to this clonotype: This may arise from a read error, as a much more abundant clone is one base away. The V gene is TRBV18, the J gene TRBJ1-3, with D perhaps matching TRBD1 (6 bases). This CDR3 is 14 amino acids long. The V end lost 3 bases, the J end lost 6 bases, and 12 bases lay between the germline ends. Germline V gene sequence: CDR1 KGHSH, CDR2 LQKENI. The CDR3 sequence: CASSPPGAENTIYF. The DNA for the CDR3 is TGTGCCAGCTCACCCCCAGGGGCTGAAAACACCATATATTTT.

This clonotype has more than one count but fewer than ten. The V call is TRBV20-1, the J call TRBJ1-4, with TRBD1 matching 12 bases. From germline, CDR1 is DFQATT and CDR2 SNEGSKA (reference sequence). V shed 6 bases, J shed 7 bases, and the junction held 12 bases outside the gene matches. The CDR3 length is 16 residues. The CDR3 DNA reads as TGCAGTGCCCCGCCGGGACAGGGGGCCTCGTTTGAAAAACTGTTTTTT. Translation: CSAPPGQGASFEKLFF.

This clonotype was recorded many times. The chain carries TRBV29-1 and TRBJ2-2; 8 nucleotides align to TRBD2. The CDR3 loop spans 17 amino acids. The germline gives CDR1 SQVTM, CDR2 ANQGSEA. V dropped 0 bases and J dropped 5; count of bases not matched to a gene: 11. Written as DNA, the CDR3 is TGCAGCGTTGAAGATCCCGGGGGAGCGGGAGATACCGGGGAGCTGTTTTTT. Amino acid sequence: CSVEDPGGAGDTGELFF.

V and J are TRBV10-3 and TRBJ2-1; D is perhaps TRBD2 (5 bases). CDR1 is ENHRY, CDR2 SYGVKD, per germline. The CDR3 extends over 13 amino acids. With 3 bases removed from V and 5 bases from J, the gap between germline ends came to 8 bases. The CDR3 coding sequence is TGTGCCATCAGTGACAAGAGGGACAATGAGCAGTTCTTC. This gives the protein CAISDKRDNEQFF.

Only a few counts were recorded for this clonotype. This sequence joins TRBV12-3 or TRBV12-4 and TRBJ2-7; D uncertain. This CDR3 is 13 amino acids long. With 5 bases removed from V and 0 bases from J, the gap between germline ends came to 8 bases. CDR3 protein: CASSRPSSYEQYF. The CDR3 bases are TGTGCCAGCAGTCGACCGTCCTCCTACGAGCAGTACTTC.

A few counts support this clonotype. The V gene is TRBV7-2, the J gene TRBJ2-3, with TRBD2 matching 7 bases. V was pared by 5 bases and J by 5 bases, with 7 bases of the junction left unmatched. CDR1 is SGHTA, CDR2 FQGNSA, per germline. The CDR3 covers 14 residues. In DNA, the CDR3 is TGTGCCAGCAGCCGAGCGGGACCTCAAGATACGCAGTATTTT. This encodes CASSRAGPQDTQYF.

This chain joins TRBV28 and TRBJ2-1, with 15 bases aligning to TRBD2. Per the germline V gene, CDR1 is MDHEN and CDR2 is SYDVKM. Trimming took 4 bases from V and 2 from J; bases not matched to a gene: 12. CDR3 length equals 20 residues. CDR3 region: CASSWDPGLAGGVAYNEQFF. The DNA for the CDR3 is TGTGCCAGCAGTTGGGATCCGGGACTAGCGGGAGGAGTAGCCTACAATGAGCAGTTCTTC.

The rearrangement uses TRBV18 and TRBJ2-5; 7 bases are shared with TRBD1. The germline V gene encodes CDR1 KGHSH and CDR2 LQKENI. The CDR3 consists of 15 residues. Trimming at V came to 2 bases and at J to 5 bases, leaving 8 bases not matched to a gene. DNA of the CDR3: TGTGCCAGCTCACCATCACAGGGGCGAGGGGAGACCCAGTACTTC. Its translation: CASSPSQGRGETQYF.